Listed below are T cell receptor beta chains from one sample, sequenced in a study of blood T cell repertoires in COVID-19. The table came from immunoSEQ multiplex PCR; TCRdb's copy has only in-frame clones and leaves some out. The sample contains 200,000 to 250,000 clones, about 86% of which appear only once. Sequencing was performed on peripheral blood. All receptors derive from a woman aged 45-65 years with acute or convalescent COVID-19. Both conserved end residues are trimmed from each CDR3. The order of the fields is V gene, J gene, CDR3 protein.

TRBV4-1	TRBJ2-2	ASSQVGQGAGELF
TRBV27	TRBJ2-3	ASTLTGASDTQY
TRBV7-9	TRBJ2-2	ASTLTVKSAGELF
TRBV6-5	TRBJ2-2	ASSYRPGTGSGELF
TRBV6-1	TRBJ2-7	ASSEALLGYGASGIGYEQY
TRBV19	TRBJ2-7	ASSIGAFSSYEQY
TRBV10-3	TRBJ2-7	AIRGTGVQEQY
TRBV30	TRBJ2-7	AWRVTGSYEQY
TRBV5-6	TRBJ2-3	ASSLELAVSTDTQY
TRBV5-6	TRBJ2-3	ASSLVRLAGNTDTQY
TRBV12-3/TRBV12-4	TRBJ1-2	ASMGLYYGYT
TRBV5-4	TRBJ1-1	ASSQTVNTEAF
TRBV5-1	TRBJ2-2	ASSSGQDTGELF
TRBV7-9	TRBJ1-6	ASSFSGARDSPLH
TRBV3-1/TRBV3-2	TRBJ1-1	ASSQAGVAAEAF
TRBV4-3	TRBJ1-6	ASSQGDRFGSPLH
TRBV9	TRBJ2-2	ASSPGGQAGGELF
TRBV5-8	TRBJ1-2	ASSLGDRVNYGYT
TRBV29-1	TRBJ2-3	SVANTDTQY
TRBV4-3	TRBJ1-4	ASSQDRGRYEKLF
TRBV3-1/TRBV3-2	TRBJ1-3	ASSQPRGRSSGNTIY
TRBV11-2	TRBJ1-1	ASLGQGNTEAF
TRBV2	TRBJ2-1	ASSLAGGPSNEQF
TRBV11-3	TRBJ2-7	ASSSSSPYEQY
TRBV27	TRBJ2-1	ASSWGGGAYNEQF
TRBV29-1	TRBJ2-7	SVVRGWGYEQY
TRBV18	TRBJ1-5	ASSPTTDQPQH
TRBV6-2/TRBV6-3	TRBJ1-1	ASSQLQGVVAEAF
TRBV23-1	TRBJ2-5	ASGGREREETQY
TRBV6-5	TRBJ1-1	ASRDRVVNTEAF
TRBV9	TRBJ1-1	ASSPGKGLFPNTEAF
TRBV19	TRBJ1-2	ASTPGRVGGYT
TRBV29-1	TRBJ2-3	SVDRGRGTDTQY
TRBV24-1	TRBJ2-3	ATSARGSSTDTQY
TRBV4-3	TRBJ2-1	ASSQDNLLAGGYNEQF
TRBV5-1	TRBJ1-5	ASSLGQGEQPQH
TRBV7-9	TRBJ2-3	ASSLLRSVADTQY
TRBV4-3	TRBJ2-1	ASSQVAGGAYEQF
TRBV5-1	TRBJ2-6	ASSFAFAGTTDSGANVLT
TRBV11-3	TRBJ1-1	ASSFQHQGLNTEAF
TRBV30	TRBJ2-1	AWSEAAGGPLGYNEQF
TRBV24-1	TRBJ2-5	ATSGRGHQETQY